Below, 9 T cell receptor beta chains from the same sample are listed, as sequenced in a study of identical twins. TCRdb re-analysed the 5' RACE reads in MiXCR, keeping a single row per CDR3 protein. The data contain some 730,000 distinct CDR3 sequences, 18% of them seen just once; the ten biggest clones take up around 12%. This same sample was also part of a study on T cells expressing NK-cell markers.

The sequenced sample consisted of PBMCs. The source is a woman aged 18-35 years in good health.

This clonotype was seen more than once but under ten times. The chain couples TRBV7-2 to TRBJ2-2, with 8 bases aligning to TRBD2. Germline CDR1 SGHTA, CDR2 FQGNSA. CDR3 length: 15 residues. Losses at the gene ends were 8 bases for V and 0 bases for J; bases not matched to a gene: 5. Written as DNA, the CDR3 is TGTGCCAGCCGAACGGGAGGGGCGAACACCGGGGAGCTGTTTTTT. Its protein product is CASRTGGANTGELFF.

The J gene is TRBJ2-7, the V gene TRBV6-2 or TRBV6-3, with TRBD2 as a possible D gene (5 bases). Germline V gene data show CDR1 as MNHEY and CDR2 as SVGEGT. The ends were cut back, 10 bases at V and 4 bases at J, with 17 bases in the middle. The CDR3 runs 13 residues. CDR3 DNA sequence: TGTGCCACCTGGTCCCTAGGGAGTTACGAGCAGTACTTC. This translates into CATWSLGSYEQYF.

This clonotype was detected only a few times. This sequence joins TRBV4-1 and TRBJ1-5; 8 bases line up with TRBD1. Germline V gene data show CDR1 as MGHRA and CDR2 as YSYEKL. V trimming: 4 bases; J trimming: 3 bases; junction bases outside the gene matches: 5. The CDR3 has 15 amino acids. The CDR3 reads CASSPPGGSNQPQHF. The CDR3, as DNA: TGCGCCAGCAGCCCCCCAGGGGGCTCCAATCAGCCCCAGCATTTT.

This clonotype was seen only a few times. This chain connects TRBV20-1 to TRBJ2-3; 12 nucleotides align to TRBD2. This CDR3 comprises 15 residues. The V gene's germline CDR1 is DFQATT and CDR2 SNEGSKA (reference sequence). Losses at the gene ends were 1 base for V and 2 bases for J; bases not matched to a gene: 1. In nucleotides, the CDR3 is TGCAGTGCTAGAGGGACTAGCGGGGCCACAGATACGCAGTATTTT. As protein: CSARGTSGATDTQYF.

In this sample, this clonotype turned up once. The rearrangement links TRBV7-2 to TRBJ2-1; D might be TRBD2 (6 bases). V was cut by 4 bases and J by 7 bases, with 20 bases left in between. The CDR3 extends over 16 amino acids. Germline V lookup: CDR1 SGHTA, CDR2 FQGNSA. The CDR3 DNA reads TGTGCCAGCAGCTCCCCTGGCGAGGGGAGGAGGAATGAGCAGTTCTTC. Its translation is CASSSPGEGRRNEQFF.

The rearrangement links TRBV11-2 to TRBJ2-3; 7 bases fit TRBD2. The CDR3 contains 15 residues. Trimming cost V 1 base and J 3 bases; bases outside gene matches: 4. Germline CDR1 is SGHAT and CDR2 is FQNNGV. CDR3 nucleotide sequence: TGTGCCAGCAGCTTAGGCGGGAGTTTAACAGATACGCAGTATTTT. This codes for CASSLGGSLTDTQYF.

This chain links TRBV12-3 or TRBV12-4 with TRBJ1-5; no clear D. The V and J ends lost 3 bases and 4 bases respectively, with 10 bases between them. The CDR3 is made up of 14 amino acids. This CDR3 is CASSFLSGNQPQHF. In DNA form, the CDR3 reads TGTGCCAGCAGTTTTCTGTCGGGGAATCAGCCCCAGCATTTT.

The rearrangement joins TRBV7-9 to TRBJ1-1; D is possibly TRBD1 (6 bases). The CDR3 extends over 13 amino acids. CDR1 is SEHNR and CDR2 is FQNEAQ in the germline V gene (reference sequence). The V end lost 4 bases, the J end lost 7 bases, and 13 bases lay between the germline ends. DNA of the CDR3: TGTGCCAGCAGCTATCCGAACAGGGTTGAAGCTTTCTTT. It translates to CASSYPNRVEAFF.

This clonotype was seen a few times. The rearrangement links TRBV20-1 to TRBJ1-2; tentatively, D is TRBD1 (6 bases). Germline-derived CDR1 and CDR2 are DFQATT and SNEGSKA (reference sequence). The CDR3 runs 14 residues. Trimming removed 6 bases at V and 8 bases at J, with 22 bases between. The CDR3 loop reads CSARPTGSGLGYTF. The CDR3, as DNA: TGCAGTGCCCGCCCGACAGGTTCCGGGCTAGGCTACACCTTC.